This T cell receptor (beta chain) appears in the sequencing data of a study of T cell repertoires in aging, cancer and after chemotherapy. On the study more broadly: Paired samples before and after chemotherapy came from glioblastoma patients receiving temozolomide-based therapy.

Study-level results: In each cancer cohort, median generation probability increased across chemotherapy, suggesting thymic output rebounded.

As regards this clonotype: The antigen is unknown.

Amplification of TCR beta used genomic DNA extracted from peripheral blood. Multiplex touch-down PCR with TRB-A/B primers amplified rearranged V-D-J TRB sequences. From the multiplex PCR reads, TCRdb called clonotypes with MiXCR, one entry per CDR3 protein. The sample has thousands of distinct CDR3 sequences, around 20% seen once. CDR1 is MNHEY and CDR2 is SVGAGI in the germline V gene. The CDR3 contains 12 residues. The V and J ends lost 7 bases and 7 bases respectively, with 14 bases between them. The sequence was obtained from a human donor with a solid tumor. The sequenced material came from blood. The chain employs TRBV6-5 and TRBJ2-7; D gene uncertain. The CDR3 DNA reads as TGTGCCAGCAACGGGCCCCTTGAAGAGCAGTACTTC. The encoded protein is CASNGPLEEQYF.